This T cell receptor (beta chain) was found in a study of T cell clonotyping in hematopoietic cell transplantation. About the research overall: Recipients' pretransplant samples followed cytoreduction.

As for this clone: Its antigen is undetermined.

Trimming stripped 3 bases from V and 3 bases from J, with 11 bases between. CDR3 length: 14 amino acids. CDR1 is MNHEY, CDR2 SMNVEV, per germline (reference sequence). The assay was immunoSEQ multiplex PCR, and TCRdb's table has in-frame clones only and misses some. In the table there are under 45,000 clones, around 95% of which are singletons. General study points: CD4 and CD8 repertoire contributions could not be separated without sorting.

Time point specified: recipient sample about 28 days before transplant, after cytoreduction. The rearrangement uses TRBV27 and TRBJ1-1; TRBD1 might be the D (5 bases). This TCR was sampled from a man aged 40-50 years with chronic myeloid leukemia. Some clones in this sample may be carry-over from other donors' samples. This specimen was peripheral blood mononuclear cells, taken before stem cell transplant. DNA for the CDR3: TGTGCCAGCAGTTTGGGGACTGGGCACACTGAAGCTTTCTTT. Residues: CASSLGTGHTEAFF.